This T cell receptor beta chain is drawn from a study of beta chain features in type 1 diabetes. Findings and caveats of the study: Resolution of whether HLA type affects TCRB rearrangement was not achieved here. Patients' naive, central memory and Treg TCRB repertoires seemed closer to one another than those of healthy donors.

The isolated RNA, all of it, was reverse transcribed, so expressed TCRB transcripts were what got sequenced. Profiled with immunoSEQ multiplex PCR; TCRdb holds only in-frame clones, not every one. In the table there are a few hundred thousand clones, 11% of which are singletons. Per the germline V gene, CDR1 is MNHEY and CDR2 is SMNVEV (reference sequence). After removal of 6 bases from V and 4 bases from J, the junction contained 3 bases not matched to a gene. The length of the CDR3 is 14 residues. Comment on this clone: Its antigen is currently unknown.

The sample comprised naive CD4+ T cells from blood. The sequence derives from a woman in her twenties or thirties in good health. The chain joins TRBV27 to TRBJ1-2; 12 bases are shared with TRBD1. CDR3 in DNA: TGTGCCAGCAGGGGACAGGGGGCTACCTATGGCTACACCTTC. Its protein is CASRGQGATYGYTF.